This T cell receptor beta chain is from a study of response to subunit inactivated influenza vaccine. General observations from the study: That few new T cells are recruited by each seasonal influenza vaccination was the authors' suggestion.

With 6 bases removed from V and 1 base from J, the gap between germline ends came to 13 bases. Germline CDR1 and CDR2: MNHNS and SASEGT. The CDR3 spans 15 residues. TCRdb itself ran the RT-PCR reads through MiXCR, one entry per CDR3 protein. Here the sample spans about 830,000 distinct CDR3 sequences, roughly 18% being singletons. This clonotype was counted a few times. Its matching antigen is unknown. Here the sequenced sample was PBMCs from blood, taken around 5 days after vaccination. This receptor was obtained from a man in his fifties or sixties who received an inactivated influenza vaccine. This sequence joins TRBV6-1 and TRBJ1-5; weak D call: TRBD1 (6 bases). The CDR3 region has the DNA TGTGCCAGCAGCTGGGCCCAGGGGAGCAATCAGCCCCAGCATTTT. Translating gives CASSWAQGSNQPQHF.